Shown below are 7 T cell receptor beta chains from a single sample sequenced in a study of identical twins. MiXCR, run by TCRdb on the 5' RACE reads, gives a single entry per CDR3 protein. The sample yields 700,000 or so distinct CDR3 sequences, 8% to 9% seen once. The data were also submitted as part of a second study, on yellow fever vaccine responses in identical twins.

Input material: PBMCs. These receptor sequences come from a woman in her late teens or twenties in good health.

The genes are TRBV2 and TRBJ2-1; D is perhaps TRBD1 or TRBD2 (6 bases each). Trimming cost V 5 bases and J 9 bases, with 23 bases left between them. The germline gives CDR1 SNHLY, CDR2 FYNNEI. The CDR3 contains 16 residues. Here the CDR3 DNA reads TGTGCCAGCAGTCGGGGGCCGGGGCTTGAAAAGGGTGAGCAGTTCTTC. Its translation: CASSRGPGLEKGEQFF.

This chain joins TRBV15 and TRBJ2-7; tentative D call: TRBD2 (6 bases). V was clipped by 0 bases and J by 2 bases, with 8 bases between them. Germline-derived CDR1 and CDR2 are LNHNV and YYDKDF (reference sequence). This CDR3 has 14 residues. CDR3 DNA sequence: TGTGCCACCAGCAGAGATTCGGGGGCCTACGAGCAGTACTTC. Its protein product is CATSRDSGAYEQYF.

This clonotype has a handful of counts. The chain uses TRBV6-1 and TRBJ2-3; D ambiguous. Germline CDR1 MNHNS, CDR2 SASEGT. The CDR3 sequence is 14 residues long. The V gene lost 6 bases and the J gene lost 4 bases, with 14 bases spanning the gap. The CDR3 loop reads CASSVGLTADTQYF. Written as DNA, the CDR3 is TGTGCCAGCAGCGTAGGCCTTACGGCAGATACGCAGTATTTT.

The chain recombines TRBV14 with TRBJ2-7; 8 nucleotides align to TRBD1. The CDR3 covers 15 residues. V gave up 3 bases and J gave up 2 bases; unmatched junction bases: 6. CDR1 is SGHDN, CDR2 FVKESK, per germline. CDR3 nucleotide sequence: TGTGCCAGCAGCCACCCCAGGACAGGGACCTACGAGCAGTACTTC. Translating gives CASSHPRTGTYEQYF. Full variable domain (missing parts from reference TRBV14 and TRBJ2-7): EAGVTQFPSHSVIEKGQTVTLRCDPISGHDNLYWYRRVMGKEIKFLLHFVKESKQDESGMPNNRFLAERTGGTYSTLKVQPAELEDSGVYFCASSHPRTGTYEQYFGPGTRLTVT.

CDR3 nucleotides: TGTGCCAGCAGCTTCCTAGCGGGAGGGCCTTCCTACGAGCAGTACTTC. Its translation is CASSFLAGGPSYEQYF. The gene calls are TRBV11-2 and TRBJ2-7; 12 nucleotides match TRBD2. This CDR3 has 16 amino acids. The trim removed 3 bases at V and 1 base at J, leaving 4 bases unmatched. CDR1 is SGHAT and CDR2 is FQNNGV in the germline V gene.

CDR3 bases: TGTGCCAGCAGTTACACACGGGACACCCTAACGTACGAGCAGTACTTC. As protein: CASSYTRDTLTYEQYF. This chain links TRBV6-5 with TRBJ2-7; D might be TRBD1 (6 bases). Trimming took 2 bases from V and 4 from J, leaving 18 bases between them. The V gene's germline CDR1 is MNHEY and CDR2 SVGAGI. The CDR3 length is 16 residues.

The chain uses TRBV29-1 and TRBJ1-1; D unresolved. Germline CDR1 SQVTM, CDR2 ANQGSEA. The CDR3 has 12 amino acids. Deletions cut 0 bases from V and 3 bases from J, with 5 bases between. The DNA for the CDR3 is TGCAGCGTTGAAGATCTGTACACTGAAGCTTTCTTT. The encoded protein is CSVEDLYTEAFF.